The TCR beta chain described here comes from a study of blood T cell repertoires in COVID-19. Study information: PBMCs, B-cell-depleted T cells, or T cells were the source of the cDNA or gDNA that made up the material.

Method: immunoSEQ multiplex PCR; TCRdb's copy keeps in-frame clones and lacks some. The sample contains approximately 250,000 clones, 80% to 95% of which appear only once. The CDR3 loop spans 16 amino acids. V dropped 4 bases and J dropped 2; count of bases not matched to a gene: 9. Germline V CDR1 and CDR2: SGHKS, YYEKEE (reference sequence). Participants, about 18 to 95 years old, spanned fewer than 30 US areas. Each exposed participant met a COVID-19 case in the 2 weeks preceding study entry. The TCR was taken from a middle-aged man who had been exposed to COVID-19. The chain uses TRBV5-5 and TRBJ2-7, with 10 positions matching TRBD2. Sample: PBMCs or T cells enriched from blood (not recorded which). The CDR3 bases are TGTGCCAGCAGCGTAGGACTAGCGGCCGACACCTACGAGCAGTACTTC. Encoded protein: CASSVGLAADTYEQYF. Filled out from reference TRBV5-5 and TRBJ2-7, the complete variable domain reads DAGVTQSPTHLIKTRGQQVTLRCSPISGHKSVSWYQQVLGQGPQFIFQYYEKEERGRGNFPDRFSARQFPNYSSELNVNALLLGDSALYLCASSVGLAADTYEQYFGPGTRLTVT.